The clone carrying this TCR beta chain showed up many times. Its antigen is unknown. The data originate from a study of T cell repertoires in cytomegalovirus infection. In the study overall: Both recently identified HLA-C-restricted and well-studied HLA-B-restricted CMV epitopes were used in the study. CMV infection and matching HLA type were both indicated by public TCR beta signatures. Study results and caveats: Accumulated public TCR beta family frequency recognized individuals carrying CMV together with the relevant HLA. The ex vivo response showed dominance by HLA-C-restricted CMV-specific TCR beta clonotypes.

V dropped 1 base and J dropped 2 bases, with 5 bases sitting between them. The CDR3 extends over 14 amino acids. CDR1 and CDR2 (germline): SGHTA, FQGNSA. TCRdb used MiXCR to reprocess the reads, holding one entry per CDR3 protein. The sample contains some 480,000 distinct CDR3 sequences, roughly a third of which appear only once. The TCR originated in a human donor in good health (CMV status not recorded). Some clones in this sample may be carry-over from other donors' samples. The chain carries TRBV7-2 and TRBJ1-4; unclear D gene. The sequenced sample was cultured PBMCs, obtained from culture after CMV antigen stimulation. The CDR3 reads CASSLVGTNEKLFF. Written as DNA, the CDR3 is TGTGCCAGCAGCTTAGTTGGGACTAATGAAAAACTGTTTTTT.